These T cell receptor beta chains were read from a single sample in a study of patients and donors after allogeneic stem cell transplantation. TCRdb reanalysed the RT-PCR reads using MiXCR and keeps one entry per CDR3 protein. The sample includes 15,000 to 20,000 distinct CDR3 sequences, around 4.5% of them seen just once. The sample consisted of blood, either unsorted or a sorted T cell fraction (not recorded which). The receptors here all came from a human donor who was either an allogeneic HSCT recipient or a stem cell or donor lymphocyte infusion donor (not recorded which). It is not recorded whose cells these are; they may come from a transplant donor. Both conserved end residues are part of each CDR3. Fields, in order: D gene, J gene, V gene, clone size, CDR3 DNA, CDR3 protein. The D gene is left open where the match is weak. Clone size is stated in some rows and not others, as once, few, many or a class when expanded.

>TRBD2|TRBJ2-3|TRBV7-9|many
TGTGCCAGCAGCTTATCGACTAGCGGGGGGGCAAGACTGTATTTT
CASSLSTSGGARLYF
>.|TRBJ1-3|TRBV7-9|large
TGTGCCAGCAGCTTCGGGAGAGATGGAAACACCATATATTTT
CASSFGRDGNTIYF
>.|TRBJ2-3|TRBV7-3|many
TGTGCCAGCAGCATAGACAGATACACAGATACGCAGTATTTT
CASSIDRYTDTQYF
>.|TRBJ1-2|TRBV6-1|many
TGTGGATGTACCCCCGCGGGGGCCGACTATGGCTACACCTTC
CGCTPAGADYGYTF
>.|TRBJ1-4|TRBV7-9|.
TGTGCCAGCAGCCTTTTGGGGGCTAATGAAAAACTGTTTTTT
CASSLLGANEKLFF
>.|TRBJ2-7|TRBV5-1|.
TGCGCCAGCAGCTTGGGCCCGGGGCGGGGCACCCCCTACGAGCAGTACTTC
CASSLGPGRGTPYEQYF
>.|TRBJ2-7|TRBV28|many
TGTGCCAGCAGTTTATTGGAGAACTACGAGCAGTACTTC
CASSLLENYEQYF
>.|TRBJ2-1|TRBV7-2|many
TGTGCCAGCAGCTTAGGAGGGCCTCCCGCCGGCAATGAGCAGTTCTTC
CASSLGGPPAGNEQFF
>TRBD1|TRBJ2-5|TRBV24-1|.
TGTGCCACCAGTGATACCCGGGACAGGGGGCAAGAGACCCAGTACTTC
CATSDTRDRGQETQYF
>.|TRBJ1-5|TRBV2|many
TGTGCCAGCAGAGAGGAGCCTTATAGCAATCAGCCCCAGCATTTT
CASREEPYSNQPQHF
>.|TRBJ2-4|TRBV2|many
TGTGCCAGCAGTGAGGGTCCGGGCCAAAACATTCAGTACTTC
CASSEGPGQNIQYF